This T cell receptor beta chain was sequenced for a study of PD-1 blockade in classical Hodgkin lymphoma. Time point reported: cycle 4 day 1 (C4D1), after more than five weeks of nivolumab. There was relapse after autologous stem cell transplantation in every patient, and there was variation in brentuximab vedotin exposure. Best outcomes ranged across complete response, partial response and progressive disease. Notes on this clone: Its antigen is unidentified.

The CDR3 has 16 amino acids. Germline trimming cut 1 base from V and 3 bases from J; bases unmatched to any gene: 4. CDR1 GTSNPN and CDR2 SVGIG come from the germline V gene (reference sequence). Points from the study as a whole: Lower baseline TCR diversity marked trial partial responders and progressors. CD4+ TCR diversity, unlike CD8+, climbed significantly by C4D1. What caused the repertoire differences, perhaps disease activity or prior therapy, remains undefined.

Sequenced by immunoSEQ multiplex PCR; TCRdb stores in-frame clones only, minus some. The data contain tens of thousands of clones, about 83% of them singletons. The source of this sequence is a human donor with classical Hodgkin lymphoma. The sequenced sample was peripheral blood mononuclear cells (PBMCs), obtained before the fourth cycle of nivolumab. The V call is TRBV30, the J call TRBJ2-3, with 13 bases lining up with TRBD2. The CDR3 bases are TGTGCCTGGAGTGGGGGACTAGCGGGACGGACAGATACGCAGTATTTT. It encodes CAWSGGLAGRTDTQYF.